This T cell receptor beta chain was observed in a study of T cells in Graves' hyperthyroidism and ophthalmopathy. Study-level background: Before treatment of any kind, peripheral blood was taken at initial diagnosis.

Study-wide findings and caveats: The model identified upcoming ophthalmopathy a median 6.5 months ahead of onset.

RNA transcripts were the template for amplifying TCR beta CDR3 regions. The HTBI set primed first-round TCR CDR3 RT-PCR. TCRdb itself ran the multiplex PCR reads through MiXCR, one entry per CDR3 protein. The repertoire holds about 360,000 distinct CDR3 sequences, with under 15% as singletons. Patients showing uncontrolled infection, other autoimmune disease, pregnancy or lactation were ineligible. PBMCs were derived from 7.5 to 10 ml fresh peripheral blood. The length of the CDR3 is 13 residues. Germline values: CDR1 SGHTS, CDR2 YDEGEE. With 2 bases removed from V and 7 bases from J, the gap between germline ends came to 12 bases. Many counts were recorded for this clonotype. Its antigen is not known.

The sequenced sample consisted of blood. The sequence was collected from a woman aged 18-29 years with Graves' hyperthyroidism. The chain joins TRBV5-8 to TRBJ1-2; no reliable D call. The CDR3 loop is CASSFMLLGGYTF. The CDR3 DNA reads TGTGCCAGCAGCTTCATGTTATTAGGTGGCTACACCTTC.